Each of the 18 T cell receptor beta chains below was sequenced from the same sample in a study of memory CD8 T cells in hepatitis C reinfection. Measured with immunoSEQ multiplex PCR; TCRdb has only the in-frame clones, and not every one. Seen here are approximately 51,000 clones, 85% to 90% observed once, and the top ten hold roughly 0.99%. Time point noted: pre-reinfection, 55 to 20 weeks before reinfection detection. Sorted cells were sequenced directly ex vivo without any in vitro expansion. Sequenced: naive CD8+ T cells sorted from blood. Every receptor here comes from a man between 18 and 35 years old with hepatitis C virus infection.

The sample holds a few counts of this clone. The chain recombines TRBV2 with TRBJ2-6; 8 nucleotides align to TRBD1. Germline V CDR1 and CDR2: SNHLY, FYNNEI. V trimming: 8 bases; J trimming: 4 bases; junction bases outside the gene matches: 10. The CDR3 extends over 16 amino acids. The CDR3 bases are TGTGCCAGCGGGGCCGGCAGGGGGCCCGGGGCCAACGTCCTGACTTTC. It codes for CASGAGRGPGANVLTF.

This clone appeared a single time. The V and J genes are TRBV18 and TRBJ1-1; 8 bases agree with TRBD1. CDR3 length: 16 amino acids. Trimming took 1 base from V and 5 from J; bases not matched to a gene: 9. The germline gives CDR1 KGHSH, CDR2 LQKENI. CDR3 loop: CASSPLSRGLKTEAFF. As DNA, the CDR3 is TGTGCCAGCTCACCACTATCCAGGGGGCTCAAAACTGAAGCTTTCTTT. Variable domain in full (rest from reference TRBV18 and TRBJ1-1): NAGVMQNPRHLVRRRGQEARLRCSPMKGHSHVYWYRQLPEEGLKFMVYLQKENIIDESGMPKERFSAEFPKEGPSILRIQQVVRGDSAAYFCASSPLSRGLKTEAFFGQGTRLTVV.

CDR3 nucleotides: TGTGCCAGCAGTCTAGCGGGAGGAGGGTACAATGAGCAGTTCTTC. It yields the protein CASSLAGGGYNEQFF. The chain links TRBV2 to TRBJ2-1; 11 bases map to TRBD2. CDR3 length: 15 amino acids. The germline V gene encodes CDR1 SNHLY and CDR2 FYNNEI. With V trimmed by 5 bases and J by 4 bases, 4 bases remained unmatched.

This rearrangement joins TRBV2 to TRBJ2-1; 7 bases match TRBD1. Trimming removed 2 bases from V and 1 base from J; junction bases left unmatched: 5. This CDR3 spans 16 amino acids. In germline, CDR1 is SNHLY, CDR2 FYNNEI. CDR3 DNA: TGTGCCAGCAGTGAACCTACAGGGGCTTCCTACAATGAGCAGTTCTTC. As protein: CASSEPTGASYNEQFF.

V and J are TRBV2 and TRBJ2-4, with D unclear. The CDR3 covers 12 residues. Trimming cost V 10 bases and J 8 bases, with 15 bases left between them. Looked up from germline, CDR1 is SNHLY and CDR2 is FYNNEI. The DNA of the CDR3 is TGTGCCACCTCAGCACGACGGGACATTCAGTACTTC. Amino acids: CATSARRDIQYF.

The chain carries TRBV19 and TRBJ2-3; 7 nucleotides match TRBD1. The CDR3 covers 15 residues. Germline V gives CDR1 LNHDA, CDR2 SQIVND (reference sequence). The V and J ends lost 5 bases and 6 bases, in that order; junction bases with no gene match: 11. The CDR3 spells CASSEAGTVRDTQYF. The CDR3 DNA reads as TGTGCCAGTAGTGAGGCCGGGACAGTAAGGGATACGCAGTATTTT.

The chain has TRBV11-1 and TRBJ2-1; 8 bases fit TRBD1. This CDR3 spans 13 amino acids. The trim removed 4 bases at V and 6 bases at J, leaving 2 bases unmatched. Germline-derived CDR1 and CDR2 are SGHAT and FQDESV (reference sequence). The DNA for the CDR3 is TGTGCCAGCAGCTCCGACAGGGGCAATGAGCAGTTCTTC. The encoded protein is CASSSDRGNEQFF.

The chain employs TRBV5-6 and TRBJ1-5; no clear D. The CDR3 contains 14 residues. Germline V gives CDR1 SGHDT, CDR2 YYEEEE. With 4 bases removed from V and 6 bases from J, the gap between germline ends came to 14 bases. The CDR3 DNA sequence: TGTGCCAGCAGCGCAGGTGGCGCAGGTCAGCCCCAGCATTTT. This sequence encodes CASSAGGAGQPQHF. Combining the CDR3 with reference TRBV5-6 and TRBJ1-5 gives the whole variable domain DAGVTQSPTHLIKTRGQQVTLRCSPKSGHDTVSWYQQALGQGPQFIFQYYEEEERQRGNFPDRFSGHQFPNYSSELNVNALLLGDSALYLCASSAGGAGQPQHFGDGTRLSIL.

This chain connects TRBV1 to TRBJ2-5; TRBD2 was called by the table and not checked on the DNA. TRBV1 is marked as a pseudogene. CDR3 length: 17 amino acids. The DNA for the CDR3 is TGCACCAGCAGCCAATGTGGTGGCGGGGGGGCCAGAAAGACCCAGTACTTC. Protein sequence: CTSSQCGGGGARKTQYF.

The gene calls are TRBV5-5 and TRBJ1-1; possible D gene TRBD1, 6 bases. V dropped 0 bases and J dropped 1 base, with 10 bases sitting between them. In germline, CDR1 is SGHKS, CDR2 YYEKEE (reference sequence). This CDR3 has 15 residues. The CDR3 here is CASSLVAGANTEAFF. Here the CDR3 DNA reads TGTGCCAGCAGCTTGGTGGCAGGGGCGAACACTGAAGCTTTCTTT. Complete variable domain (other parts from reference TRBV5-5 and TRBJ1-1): DAGVTQSPTHLIKTRGQQVTLRCSPISGHKSVSWYQQVLGQGPQFIFQYYEKEERGRGNFPDRFSARQFPNYSSELNVNALLLGDSALYLCASSLVAGANTEAFFGQGTRLTVV.

The CDR3 coding sequence is TGTGCCAGCAGTTTACGTCTAGCGGGCTACGAGCAGTACTTC. It encodes CASSLRLAGYEQYF. The rearrangement uses TRBV27 and TRBJ2-7, with 8 nucleotides matching TRBD2. V lost 2 bases, J lost 3 bases, and 3 bases stayed unmatched. CDR3 size: 14 residues. The germline gives CDR1 MNHEY, CDR2 SMNVEV (reference sequence).

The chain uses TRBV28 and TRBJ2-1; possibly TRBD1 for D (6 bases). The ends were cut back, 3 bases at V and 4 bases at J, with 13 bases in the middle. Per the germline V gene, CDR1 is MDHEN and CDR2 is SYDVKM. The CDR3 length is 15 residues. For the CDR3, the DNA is TGTGCCAGCAGTTTGAGCAGGGGCCCTTACAATGAGCAGTTCTTC. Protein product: CASSLSRGPYNEQFF.

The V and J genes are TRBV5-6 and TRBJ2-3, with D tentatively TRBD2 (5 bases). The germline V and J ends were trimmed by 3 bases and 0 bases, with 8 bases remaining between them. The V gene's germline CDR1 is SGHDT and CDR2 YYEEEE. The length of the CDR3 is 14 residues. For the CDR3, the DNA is TGTGCCAGCAGCTCGGACTTGAGCACAGATACGCAGTATTTT. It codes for CASSSDLSTDTQYF.

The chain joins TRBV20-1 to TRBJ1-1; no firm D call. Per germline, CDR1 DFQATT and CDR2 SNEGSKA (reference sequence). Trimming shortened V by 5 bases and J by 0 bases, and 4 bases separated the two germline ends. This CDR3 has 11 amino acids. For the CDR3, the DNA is TGCAGTGCTGAGATGAACACTGAAGCTTTCTTT. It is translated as CSAEMNTEAFF.

In DNA form, the CDR3 reads TGTGCCAGTAGTCTGGGGGCCCGTGGCAATGAGCAGTTCTTC. This gives the protein CASSLGARGNEQFF. This chain uses TRBV19 with TRBJ2-1, with TRBD1 as a possible D gene (6 bases). This CDR3 comprises 14 residues. The germline CDR1 and CDR2 sequences are LNHDA and SQIVND (reference sequence). V was trimmed by 5 bases and J by 6 bases, leaving 14 bases between them.

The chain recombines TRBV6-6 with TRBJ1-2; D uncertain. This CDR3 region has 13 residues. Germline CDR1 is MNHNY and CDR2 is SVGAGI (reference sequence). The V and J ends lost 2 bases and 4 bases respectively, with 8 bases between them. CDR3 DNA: TGTGCCAGCAGTTACACAGAAATCTATGGCTACACCTTC. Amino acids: CASSYTEIYGYTF.

CDR3 loop: CASSPREITQPQHF. The CDR3 nucleotides read TGTGCCAGCAGCCCCCGGGAAATCACTCAGCCCCAGCATTTT. The chain couples TRBV6-5 to TRBJ1-5, with unresolved D. Trimming cost V 6 bases and J 6 bases, with 15 bases left between them. CDR1 and CDR2 (germline): MNHEY, SVGAGI. The CDR3 is 14 amino acids.

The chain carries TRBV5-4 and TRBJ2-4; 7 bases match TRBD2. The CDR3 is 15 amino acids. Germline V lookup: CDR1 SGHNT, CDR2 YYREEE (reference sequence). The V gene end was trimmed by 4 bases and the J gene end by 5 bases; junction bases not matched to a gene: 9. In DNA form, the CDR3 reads TGTGCCAGCAGCGGCGTGGGGGGGGACGAAAACATTCAGTACTTC. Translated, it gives CASSGVGGDENIQYF.